The rows below give T cell receptor beta chains drawn from one sample of a study of blood T cell repertoires in COVID-19. Sequenced by immunoSEQ multiplex PCR; TCRdb stores in-frame clones only, minus some. Seen here are 150,000 to 200,000 clones, approximately 82% observed once, and the top ten hold under 12%. Sequencing used peripheral blood. The origin of the receptors is a woman of 80 years or more with active or convalescent COVID-19. The CDR3 runs from the conserved cysteine through the conserved F or W. The D gene is left open where the match is weak. Size is stated for part of the rows, as once, few or many counts, or as a class when the clone is expanded.

V gene	J gene	D gene	clone size	CDR3 DNA	CDR3 protein
TRBV5-1	TRBJ1-5	TRBD1	-	TGCGCCAGCAGCCTCGACAGGGGAAGCAATCAGCCCCAGCATTTT	CASSLDRGSNQPQHF
TRBV2	TRBJ2-1	TRBD1	-	TGTGCCAGCAGCCGTGACAGGGTTGGGAGTGAGCAGTTCTTC	CASSRDRVGSEQFF
TRBV27	TRBJ2-3	TRBD2	few	TGTGCCAGCAGTTTATCGTCCCCAGCGGGAGGGCGGATAGATACGCAGTATTTT	CASSLSSPAGGRIDTQYF
TRBV7-2	TRBJ1-1	-	-	TGTGCCAGCAGCTTTACAGGATCCACTGAAGCTTTCTTT	CASSFTGSTEAFF
TRBV7-9	TRBJ1-5	TRBD1	-	TGTGCCAGCAGCTTAGACAGGGGGTTTGCTCAGCCCCAGCATTTT	CASSLDRGFAQPQHF
TRBV28	TRBJ2-6	-	-	TGTGCCAGCAGTCCAAGGACCCCGGGGGTCGGGGCCAACGTCCTGACTTTC	CASSPRTPGVGANVLTF
TRBV18	TRBJ2-1	TRBD2	-	TGTGCCAGCTCACCACTTCCGGGACTAGCGGGAGGGCCTCAGATGGATGAGCAGTTCTTC	CASSPLPGLAGGPQMDEQFF
TRBV5-4	TRBJ2-7	TRBD1	-	TGTGCCAGCAGCTCCGGAAAATCAGGGGGCTACGAGCAGTACTTC	CASSSGKSGGYEQYF
TRBV9	TRBJ2-1	TRBD2	-	TGTGCCAGCAGCCCCGGACTAGCGGCCTACAATGAGCAGTTCTTC	CASSPGLAAYNEQFF
TRBV10-3	TRBJ2-1	TRBD2	-	TGTGCCATCAGTGAGTCGAGCGGGAGGGCCATTGAGCAGTTCTTC	CAISESSGRAIEQFF
TRBV10-3	TRBJ1-6	-	-	TGTGCCATCAGTGAAACCGGAGCCCACGGAGCCCTATTCGATAATTCACCCCTCCACTTT	CAISETGAHGALFDNSPLHF
TRBV28	TRBJ1-6	TRBD1	-	TGTGCCAGCACCCCACGGACAGGGAGGGCTTCACCCCTCCACTTT	CASTPRTGRASPLHF
TRBV19	TRBJ1-2	-	-	TGTGCCAGTAGTATGGACACCACTAACTATGGCTACACCTTC	CASSMDTTNYGYTF
TRBV19	TRBJ2-3	-	-	TGTGCCAGTAGTATAGATTTATCGGTCACAGATACGCAGTATTTT	CASSIDLSVTDTQYF
TRBV2	TRBJ1-5	TRBD1	-	TGTGCCAGCAGTGAGGACAGGAATCGCAATCAGCCCCAGCATTTT	CASSEDRNRNQPQHF
TRBV24-1	TRBJ2-3	-	-	TGTGCCACCGCCCCGTCGGGTGATACGCAGTATTTT	CATAPSGDTQYF
TRBV6-5	TRBJ2-2	-	-	TGTGCCAGCAACGCGTTGCCCGCGAACACCGGGGAGCTGTTTTTT	CASNALPANTGELFF
TRBV15	TRBJ2-2	-	-	TGTGCCACCAGCAGAGAACGGAACAGAGATTTTTATCGATCCGGGGAGCTGTTTTTT	CATSRERNRDFYRSGELFF
TRBV14	TRBJ1-5	-	-	TGTGCCAGCAGCCAAAATCGGGATCAGCCCCAGCATTTT	CASSQNRDQPQHF
TRBV6-6	TRBJ1-2	-	once	TGTGCCAGCAGCCCAACAGGGTCTGACTATGGCTACACCTTC	CASSPTGSDYGYTF
TRBV11-3	TRBJ1-2	-	-	TGTGCCAGCAGCTTATCAGGGGCGATTGGCTACACCTTC	CASSLSGAIGYTF
TRBV5-4	TRBJ2-5	TRBD2	-	TGTGCCAGCAGAGGCGGACTAGCGCTTCGTGAGGAGACCCAGTACTTC	CASRGGLALREETQYF
TRBV2	TRBJ1-2	TRBD1	-	TGTGCCAGCAGTGGCACAGGGGCGGGGAATGGCTACACCTTC	CASSGTGAGNGYTF
TRBV28	TRBJ2-7	TRBD2	-	TGTGCCAGCAGTTCCCCGGGACTAGCGGGAGGGCCATCCTACGAGCAGTACTTC	CASSSPGLAGGPSYEQYF
TRBV7-2	TRBJ1-5	-	-	TGTGCCAGCAGCTTAAACAGGGAACAGCCCCAGCATTTT	CASSLNREQPQHF
TRBV10-2	TRBJ2-7	-	-	TGCGCCAGCAGTGACTCAGGGGGGCCTGCGATTGGAAGCTACGAGCAGTACTTC	CASSDSGGPAIGSYEQYF
TRBV28	TRBJ1-1	-	-	TGTGCCAGCAGTCCCAGACATTACACTGAAGCTTTCTTT	CASSPRHYTEAFF
TRBV15	TRBJ1-6	-	-	TGTGCCACCAGCAGAGGAGGGATTGGTTTATCACCCCTCCACTTT	CATSRGGIGLSPLHF
TRBV3-1/TRBV3-2	TRBJ1-2	TRBD1	-	TGTGCCAGCAGCCAAGATTTACCGGGACAGGGGCCACCCTCAGGCTACACCTTC	CASSQDLPGQGPPSGYTF
TRBV5-1	TRBJ1-1	TRBD1	-	TGCGCCAGCAGCCCAAATCGACAGGGTACTGAAGCTTTCTTT	CASSPNRQGTEAFF
TRBV4-1	TRBJ1-4	TRBD1	-	TGCGCCAGCAGCCAAGTTACGGGCGGGACAGGGGTTGAAAAACTGTTTTTT	CASSQVTGGTGVEKLFF
TRBV5-1	TRBJ2-1	TRBD1	-	TGCGCCAGCAGCTTCAGACAGGGGGCGTACAATGAGCAGTTCTTC	CASSFRQGAYNEQFF
TRBV9	TRBJ2-1	TRBD2	few	TGTGCCAGCAGCGTAGCTGGGCTAGCGGGAGAGCAGTTCTTC	CASSVAGLAGEQFF
TRBV18	TRBJ2-7	-	-	TGTGCCAGCTCACCACCGGCTAGCTACGAGCAGTACTTC	CASSPPASYEQYF